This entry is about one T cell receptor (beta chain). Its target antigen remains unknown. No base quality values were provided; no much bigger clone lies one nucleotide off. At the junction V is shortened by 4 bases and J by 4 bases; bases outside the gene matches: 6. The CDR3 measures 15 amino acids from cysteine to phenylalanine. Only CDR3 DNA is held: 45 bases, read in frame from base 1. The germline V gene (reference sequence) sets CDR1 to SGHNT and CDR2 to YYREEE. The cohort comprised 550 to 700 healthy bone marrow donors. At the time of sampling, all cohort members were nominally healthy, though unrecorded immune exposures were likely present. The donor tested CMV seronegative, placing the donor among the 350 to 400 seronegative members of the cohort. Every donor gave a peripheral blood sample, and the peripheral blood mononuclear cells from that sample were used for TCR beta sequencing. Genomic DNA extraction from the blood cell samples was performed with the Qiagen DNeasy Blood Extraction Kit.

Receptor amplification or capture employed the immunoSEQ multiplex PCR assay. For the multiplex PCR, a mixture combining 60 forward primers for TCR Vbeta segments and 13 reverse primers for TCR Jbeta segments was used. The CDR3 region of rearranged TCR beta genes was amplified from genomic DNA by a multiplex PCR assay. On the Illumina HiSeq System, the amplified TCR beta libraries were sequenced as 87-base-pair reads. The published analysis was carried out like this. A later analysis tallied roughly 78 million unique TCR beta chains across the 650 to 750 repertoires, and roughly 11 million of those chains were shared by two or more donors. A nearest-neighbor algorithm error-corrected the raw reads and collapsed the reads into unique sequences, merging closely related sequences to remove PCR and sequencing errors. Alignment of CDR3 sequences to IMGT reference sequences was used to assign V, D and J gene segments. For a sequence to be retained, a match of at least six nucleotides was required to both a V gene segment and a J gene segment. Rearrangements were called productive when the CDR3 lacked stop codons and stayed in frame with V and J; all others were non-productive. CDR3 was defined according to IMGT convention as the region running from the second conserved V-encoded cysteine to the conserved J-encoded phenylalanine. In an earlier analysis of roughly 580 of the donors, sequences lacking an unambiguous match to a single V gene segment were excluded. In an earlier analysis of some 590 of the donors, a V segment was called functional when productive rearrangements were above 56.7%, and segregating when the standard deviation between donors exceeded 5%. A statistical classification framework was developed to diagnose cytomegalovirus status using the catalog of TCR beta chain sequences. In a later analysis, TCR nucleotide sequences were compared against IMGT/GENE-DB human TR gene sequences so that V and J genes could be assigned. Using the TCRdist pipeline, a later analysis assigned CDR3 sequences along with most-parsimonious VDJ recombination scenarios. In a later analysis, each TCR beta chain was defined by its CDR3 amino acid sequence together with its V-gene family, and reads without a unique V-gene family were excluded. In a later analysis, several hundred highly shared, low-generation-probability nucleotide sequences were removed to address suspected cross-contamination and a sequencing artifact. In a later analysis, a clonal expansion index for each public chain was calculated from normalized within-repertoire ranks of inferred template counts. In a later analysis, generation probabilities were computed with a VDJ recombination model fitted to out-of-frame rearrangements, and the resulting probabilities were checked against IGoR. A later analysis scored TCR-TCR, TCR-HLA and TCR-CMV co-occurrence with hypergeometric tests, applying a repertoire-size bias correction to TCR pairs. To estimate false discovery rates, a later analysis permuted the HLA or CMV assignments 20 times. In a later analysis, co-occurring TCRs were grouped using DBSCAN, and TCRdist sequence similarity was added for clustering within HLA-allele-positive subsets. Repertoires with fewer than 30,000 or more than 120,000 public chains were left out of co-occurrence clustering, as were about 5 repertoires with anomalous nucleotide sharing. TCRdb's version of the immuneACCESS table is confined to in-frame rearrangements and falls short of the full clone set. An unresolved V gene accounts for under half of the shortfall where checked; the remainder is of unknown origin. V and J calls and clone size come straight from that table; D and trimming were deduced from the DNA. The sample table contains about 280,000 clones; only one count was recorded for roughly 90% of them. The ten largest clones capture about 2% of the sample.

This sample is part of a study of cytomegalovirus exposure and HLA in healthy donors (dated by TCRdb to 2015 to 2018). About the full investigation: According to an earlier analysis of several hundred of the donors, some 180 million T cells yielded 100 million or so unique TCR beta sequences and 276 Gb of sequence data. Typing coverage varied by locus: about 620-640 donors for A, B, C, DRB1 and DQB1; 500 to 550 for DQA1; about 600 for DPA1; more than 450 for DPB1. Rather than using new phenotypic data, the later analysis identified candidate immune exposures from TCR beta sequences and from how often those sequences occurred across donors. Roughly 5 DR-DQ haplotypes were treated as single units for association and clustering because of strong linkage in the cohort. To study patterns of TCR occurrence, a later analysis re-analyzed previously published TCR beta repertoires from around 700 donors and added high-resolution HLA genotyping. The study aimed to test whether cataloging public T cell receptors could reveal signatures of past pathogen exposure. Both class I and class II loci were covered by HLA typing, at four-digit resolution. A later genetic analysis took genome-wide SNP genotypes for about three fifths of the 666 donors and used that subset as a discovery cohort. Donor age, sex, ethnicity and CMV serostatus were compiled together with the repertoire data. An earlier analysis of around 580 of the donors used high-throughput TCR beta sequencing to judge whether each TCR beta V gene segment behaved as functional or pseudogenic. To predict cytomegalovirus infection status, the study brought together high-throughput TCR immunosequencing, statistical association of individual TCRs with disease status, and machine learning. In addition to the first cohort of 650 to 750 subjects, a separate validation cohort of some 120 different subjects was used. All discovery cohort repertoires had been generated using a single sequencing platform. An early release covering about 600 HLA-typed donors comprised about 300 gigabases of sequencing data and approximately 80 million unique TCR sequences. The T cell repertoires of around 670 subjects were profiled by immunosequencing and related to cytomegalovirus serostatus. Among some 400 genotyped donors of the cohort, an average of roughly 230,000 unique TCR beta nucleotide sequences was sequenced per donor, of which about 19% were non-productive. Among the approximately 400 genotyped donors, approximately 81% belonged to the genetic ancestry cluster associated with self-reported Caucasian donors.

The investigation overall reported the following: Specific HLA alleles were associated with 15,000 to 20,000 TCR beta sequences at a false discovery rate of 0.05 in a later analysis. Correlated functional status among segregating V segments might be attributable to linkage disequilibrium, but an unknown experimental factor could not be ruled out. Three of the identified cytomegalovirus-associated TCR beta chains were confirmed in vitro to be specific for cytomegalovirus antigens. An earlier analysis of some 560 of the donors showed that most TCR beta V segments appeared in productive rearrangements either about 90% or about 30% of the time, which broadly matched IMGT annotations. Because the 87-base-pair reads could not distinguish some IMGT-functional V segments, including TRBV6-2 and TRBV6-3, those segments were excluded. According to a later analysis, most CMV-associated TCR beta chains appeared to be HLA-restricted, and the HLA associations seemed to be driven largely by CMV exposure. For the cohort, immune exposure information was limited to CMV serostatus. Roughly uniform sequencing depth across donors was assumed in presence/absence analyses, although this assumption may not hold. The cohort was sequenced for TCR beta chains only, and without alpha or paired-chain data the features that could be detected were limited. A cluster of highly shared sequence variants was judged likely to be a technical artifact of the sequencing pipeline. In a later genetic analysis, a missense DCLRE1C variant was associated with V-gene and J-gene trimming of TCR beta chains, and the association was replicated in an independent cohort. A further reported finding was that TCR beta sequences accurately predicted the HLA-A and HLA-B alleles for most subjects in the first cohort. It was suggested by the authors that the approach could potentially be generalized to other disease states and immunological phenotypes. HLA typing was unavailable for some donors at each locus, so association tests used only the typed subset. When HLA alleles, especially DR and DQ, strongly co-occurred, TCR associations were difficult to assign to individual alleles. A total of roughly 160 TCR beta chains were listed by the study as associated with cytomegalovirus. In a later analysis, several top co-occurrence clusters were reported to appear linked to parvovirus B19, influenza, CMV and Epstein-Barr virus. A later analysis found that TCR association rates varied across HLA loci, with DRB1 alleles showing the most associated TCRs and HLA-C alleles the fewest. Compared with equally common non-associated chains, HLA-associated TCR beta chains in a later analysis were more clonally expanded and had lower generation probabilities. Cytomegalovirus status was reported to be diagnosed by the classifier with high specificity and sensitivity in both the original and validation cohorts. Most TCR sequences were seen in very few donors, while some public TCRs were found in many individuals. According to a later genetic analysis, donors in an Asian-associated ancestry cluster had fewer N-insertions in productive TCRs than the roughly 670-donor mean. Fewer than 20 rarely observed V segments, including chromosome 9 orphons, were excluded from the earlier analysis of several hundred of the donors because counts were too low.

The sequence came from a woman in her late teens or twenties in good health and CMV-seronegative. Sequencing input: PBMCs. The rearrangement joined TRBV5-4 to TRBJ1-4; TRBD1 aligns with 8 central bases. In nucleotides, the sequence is TGTGCCAGCAGCACCGGACAGGGAGATAATGAAAAACTGTTTTTT. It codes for CASSTGQGDNEKLFF.